This T cell receptor (beta chain) comes out of a study of cytomegalovirus exposure and HLA in healthy donors (TCRdb year 2017). As for the study more broadly: According to an earlier analysis of a few hundred of the donors, some 170 million T cells yielded some 110 million unique TCR beta sequences and approximately 280 Gb of sequence data. Rather than using new phenotypic data, the later analysis identified candidate immune exposures from TCR beta sequences and from how often those sequences occurred across donors. Both class I and class II loci were covered by HLA typing, at four-digit resolution. Besides the first cohort of hundreds of subjects, a separate validation cohort made up of roughly 120 different subjects was used. Across approximately 420 genotyped donors of the cohort, an average of roughly 250,000 unique TCR beta nucleotide sequences per donor were sequenced, and roughly a sixth of those sequences were non-productive. To predict cytomegalovirus infection status, the study combined high-throughput TCR immunosequencing, statistical association of individual TCRs with disease status, and machine learning. In a later analysis, previously published TCR beta repertoires from 666 donors were re-analyzed and high-resolution HLA genotyping was added so that TCR occurrence patterns could be studied. Alongside the repertoire data, information on donor age, sex, ethnicity and CMV serostatus was compiled. About five DR-DQ haplotypes were handled as single units for association and clustering because linkage in the cohort was strong. The number of typed donors differed by locus: about 620-640 for A, B, C, DRB1 and DQB1; some 500 for DQA1; approximately 610 for DPA1; and some 470 for DPB1. The study used immunosequencing to profile the T cell repertoires of 666 subjects and linked those repertoires to cytomegalovirus serostatus. An earlier analysis of 587 of the donors used high-throughput TCR beta sequencing to judge whether each TCR beta V gene segment behaved as functional or pseudogenic. Of the roughly 400 genotyped donors, 75% to 85% were placed in the genetic ancestry cluster associated with self-reported Caucasian donors. About 300 gigabases of sequencing data and about 92 million unique TCR sequences made up an early release that covered approximately 650 HLA-typed donors. The study was designed to test whether signatures of past pathogen exposure could be identified by cataloging public T cell receptors. A later genetic analysis used genome-wide SNP genotypes for 398 of the 666 donors, treating that subset as a discovery cohort. Every discovery cohort repertoire had been produced on one sequencing platform. Study-wide findings and limitations: Sequencing depth was assumed to be roughly uniform across donors in the presence/absence analyses, though that assumption may not hold. According to a later analysis, parvovirus B19, influenza, CMV and Epstein-Barr virus appeared linked to several top co-occurrence clusters. A cluster of highly shared sequence variants was judged likely to be a technical artifact of the sequencing pipeline. Most CMV-associated TCR beta chains appeared to be HLA-restricted in a later analysis, and the HLA associations seemed to be driven largely by CMV exposure. For the cohort, immune exposure information was limited to CMV serostatus. The study gave a list of 150 to 200 TCR beta chains associated with cytomegalovirus. Because some donors lacked HLA typing at each locus, the association tests relied only on the typed subset. Broadly in line with IMGT annotations, most TCR beta V segments showed up in productive rearrangements about 87% or about 30% of the time in an earlier analysis of several hundred of the donors. Some 16 rarely observed V segments, including chromosome 9 orphons, were excluded from the earlier analysis of approximately 500 of the donors because counts were too low. In a later genetic analysis, a missense DCLRE1C variant was associated with V-gene and J-gene trimming of TCR beta chains, and the association was replicated in an independent cohort. In vitro tests confirmed that a few of the cytomegalovirus-associated TCR beta chains recognize cytomegalovirus antigens. A further reported finding was that TCR beta sequences accurately predicted the HLA-A and HLA-B alleles for most subjects in the first cohort. The authors suggested that the approach could potentially be generalized to other disease states and immunological phenotypes. Compared with the approximately 670-donor mean, donors in an Asian-associated ancestry cluster had fewer N-insertions in productive TCRs, according to a later genetic analysis. Correlated functional status among segregating V segments might be attributable to linkage disequilibrium, but an unknown experimental factor could not be ruled out. In a later analysis, 15,000 to 20,000 TCR beta sequences were associated with specific HLA alleles at a false discovery rate of 0.05. Assigning TCR associations to individual alleles was difficult when HLA alleles, especially DR and DQ, strongly co-occurred. In a later analysis, HLA-associated TCR beta chains were found to be more clonally expanded and to have lower generation probabilities than equally common non-associated chains. Some IMGT-functional V segments, including TRBV6-2 and TRBV6-3, could not be told apart with the 87-base-pair reads, so those segments were excluded. In this cohort, only TCR beta chains were sequenced, and detectable features were limited by the absence of alpha or paired-chain data. In both the original and validation cohorts, the classifier was reported to diagnose cytomegalovirus status with high specificity and sensitivity. While some public TCRs were present in many individuals, most TCR sequences turned up only very rarely across donors. In a later analysis, TCR association rates were found to vary across HLA loci, with the most associated TCRs seen for DRB1 alleles and the fewest for HLA-C alleles.

V is pared back by 5 bases and J by 8 bases, with 10 bases lying between the germline termini. Including the terminal cysteine and phenylalanine, the CDR3 comprises 13 residues. The CDR3 DNA has 39 bases and is translated from base 1. The germline V gene supplies CDR1 MNHNS and CDR2 SASEGT. Libraries came from the immunoSEQ multiplex PCR assay. The multiplex PCR relied on a mix of 60 forward primers for TCR Vbeta segments and 13 reverse primers for TCR Jbeta segments. Amplification of the CDR3 region of rearranged TCR beta genes was performed with a multiplex PCR assay on genomic DNA. Amplified TCR beta libraries were sequenced as 87-base-pair reads on the Illumina HiSeq System. The authors processed their data as follows. A later analysis counted about 80 million unique TCR beta chains across the 650 to 700 repertoires, and some 11 million of these chains were shared by at least two donors. To remove PCR and sequencing errors, raw reads were error-corrected and collapsed into unique sequences using a nearest-neighbor algorithm that merged closely related sequences. Alignment of CDR3 sequences to IMGT reference sequences was used to assign V, D and J gene segments. Each retained sequence needed at least a six-nucleotide match to both a V gene segment and a J gene segment. Rearrangements were classified as productive when the CDR3 lacked stop codons and remained in frame with V and J, and all other rearrangements were classified as non-productive. Following IMGT convention, CDR3 was defined as the stretch from the second conserved V-encoded cysteine to the conserved J-encoded phenylalanine. The earlier analysis of more than 450 of the donors excluded sequences that lacked an unambiguous match to a single V gene segment. An earlier analysis of 587 of the donors called V segments functional above 56.7% productive rearrangements and segregating when the between-donor standard deviation exceeded 5%. A statistical classification framework was built to diagnose cytomegalovirus status from the catalog of TCR beta chain sequences. A later analysis assigned V and J genes by comparing TCR nucleotide sequences with IMGT/GENE-DB human TR gene sequences. In a later analysis, CDR3 sequences and most-parsimonious VDJ recombination scenarios were assigned using the TCRdist pipeline. In a later analysis, each TCR beta chain was defined by its CDR3 amino acid sequence together with its V-gene family, and reads lacking a unique V-gene family were excluded. As a way to deal with suspected cross-contamination and a sequencing artifact, a later analysis dropped 450 to 700 nucleotide sequences that were highly shared and had low generation probability. In a later analysis, a clonal expansion index for each public chain was calculated from normalized within-repertoire ranks of inferred template counts. A later analysis computed generation probabilities with a VDJ recombination model fitted to out-of-frame rearrangements, and checked the results against IGoR. In a later analysis, TCR-TCR, TCR-HLA and TCR-CMV co-occurrence was scored with hypergeometric tests, and a repertoire-size bias correction was applied to TCR pairs. To estimate false discovery rates, a later analysis permuted the HLA or CMV assignments 20 times. A later analysis grouped co-occurring TCRs with DBSCAN, adding TCRdist sequence similarity when clustering within HLA-allele-positive subsets. Repertoires with fewer than 30,000 or more than 120,000 public chains, plus five repertoires with anomalous nucleotide sharing, were excluded from co-occurrence clustering. Held by TCRdb, this immuneACCESS table contains in-frame sequences only and omits some clones. Under half of the omission traces to an unresolved V gene where checked; the cause of the rest is unknown. The V and J calls and clone size are taken from that table; D and trimming were inferred from the DNA. The sample records tens of thousands of clones, just under 70% of which are singletons. The top ten hold roughly 2.6% of the sample.

In regard to this clone: Its specific antigen is unknown. No base quality information exists; no much larger clone differs at one position.

The cohort comprised some 730 healthy bone marrow donors. At the time of sampling, all cohort members were nominally healthy, though unrecorded immune exposures were likely present. The donor tested CMV seronegative, placing the donor among the 350 to 400 seronegative members of the cohort. Every donor gave a peripheral blood sample, and the peripheral blood mononuclear cells from that sample were used for TCR beta sequencing. The Qiagen DNeasy Blood Extraction Kit was used to extract genomic DNA from the blood cell samples. Sequencing input: PBMCs. Recombination connected TRBV6-1 to TRBJ1-6, and the D gene may be TRBD1, 5 bases matching. This receptor was obtained from a man aged 45-65 years in good health and CMV-seronegative. The nucleotide sequence reads TGTGCCAGCAGTCGCGAACAGGATTCACCCCTCCACTTT. It encodes CASSREQDSPLHF.